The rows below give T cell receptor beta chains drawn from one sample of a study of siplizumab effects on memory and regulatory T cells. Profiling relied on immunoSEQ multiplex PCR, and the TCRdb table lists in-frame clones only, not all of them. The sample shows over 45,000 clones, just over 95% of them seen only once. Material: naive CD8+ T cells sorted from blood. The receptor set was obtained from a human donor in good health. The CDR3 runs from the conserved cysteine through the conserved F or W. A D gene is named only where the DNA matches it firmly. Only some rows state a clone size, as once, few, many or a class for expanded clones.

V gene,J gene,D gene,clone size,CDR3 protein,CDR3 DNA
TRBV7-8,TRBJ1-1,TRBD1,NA,CASSTGTGLGEAFF,TGTGCCAGCAGCACTGGGACAGGTCTCGGTGAAGCTTTCTTT
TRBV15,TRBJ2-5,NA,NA,CATSRDRRRGGETQYF,TGTGCCACCAGCAGAGATAGGAGGCGAGGGGGAGAGACCCAGTACTTC
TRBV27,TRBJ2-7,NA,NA,CASRAAGKTYEQYF,TGTGCCAGCAGAGCAGCGGGCAAAACCTACGAGCAGTACTTC
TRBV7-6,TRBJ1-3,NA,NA,CASSLGGGSGNTIYF,TGTGCCAGCAGCTTAGGTGGGGGCTCTGGAAACACCATATATTTT
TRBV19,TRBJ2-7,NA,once,CATVGGPTYEQYF,TGTGCCACCGTGGGCGGCCCGACCTACGAGCAGTACTTC
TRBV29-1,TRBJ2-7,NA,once,CSVEDRQRPYEQYF,TGCAGCGTTGAAGATCGTCAGAGACCCTACGAGCAGTACTTC
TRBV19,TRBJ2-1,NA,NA,CASTQDSYNEQFF,TGTGCCAGTACGCAGGACAGCTACAATGAGCAGTTCTTC
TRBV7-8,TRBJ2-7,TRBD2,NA,CASSLELAGWAYEQYF,TGTGCCAGCAGCTTAGAACTAGCGGGGTGGGCCTACGAGCAGTACTTC
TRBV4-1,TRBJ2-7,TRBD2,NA,CASSQDRSGGGYEQYF,TGCGCCAGCAGCCAAGATCGGTCGGGAGGGGGCTACGAGCAGTACTTC
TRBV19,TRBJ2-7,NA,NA,CASSPGTPDYEQYF,TGTGCCAGTAGTCCCGGGACTCCCGACTACGAGCAGTACTTC